This paragraph covers one T cell receptor (beta chain) sequence. The data were obtained in a study of blood T cell repertoires in COVID-19. Across the whole study: Samples came from the United States, Italy and Spain, spanning acute and convalescent COVID-19. PBMCs, B-cell-depleted T cells, or T cells were the source of the cDNA or gDNA that made up the material.

This CDR3 region has 13 residues. The germline V and J ends were trimmed by 4 bases and 8 bases, with 15 bases remaining between them. Germline loops: CDR1 SGHTS, CDR2 YDEGEE. Original processing methods: By means of reference gene primer amplification, nucleated cell counts were estimated. Profiled with immunoSEQ multiplex PCR; TCRdb holds only in-frame clones, not every one. Clone size and V and J calls were adopted from that table, with D and trimming inferred from the DNA. The sample consists of about 320,000 clones, 75% to 85% of them appearing once. The chain links TRBV5-8 to TRBJ1-2; D is unresolved. The TCR sequence derives from a human donor in a cohort sampled during active COVID-19. Sequenced: peripheral blood. The CDR3 nucleotides read TGTGCCAGCAGCCCTGGGAGGGAGGCCGGCTACACCTTC. The encoded protein is CASSPGREAGYTF.